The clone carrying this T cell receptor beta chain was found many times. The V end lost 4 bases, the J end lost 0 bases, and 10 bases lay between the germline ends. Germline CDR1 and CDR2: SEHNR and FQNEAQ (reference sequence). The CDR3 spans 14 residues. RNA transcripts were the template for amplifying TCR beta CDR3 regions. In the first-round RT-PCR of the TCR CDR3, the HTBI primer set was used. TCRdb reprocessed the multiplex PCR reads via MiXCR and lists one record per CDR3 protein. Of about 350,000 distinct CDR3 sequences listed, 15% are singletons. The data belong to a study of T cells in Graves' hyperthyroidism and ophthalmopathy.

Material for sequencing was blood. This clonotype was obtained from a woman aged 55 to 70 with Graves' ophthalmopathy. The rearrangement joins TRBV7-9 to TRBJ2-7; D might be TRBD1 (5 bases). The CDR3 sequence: CASSSQGISYEQYF. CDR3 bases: TGTGCCAGCAGCTCTCAGGGTATCTCCTACGAGCAGTACTTC.